This T cell receptor (beta chain) comes out of a study of blood T cell repertoires in COVID-19. Study-wide context: From the United States, Italy and Spain came samples of acute and convalescent COVID-19.

The CDR3 totals 15 residues. The germline CDR1 and CDR2 sequences are SGDLS and YYNGEE. The ends were cut back, 2 bases at V and 5 bases at J, with 16 bases in the middle. Libraries were prepared by immunoSEQ multiplex PCR; TCRdb keeps only in-frame clonotypes and omits some of them. The sample holds 90,000 to 100,000 clones, 70% to 85% seen once. The sample comprised peripheral blood. The chain recombines TRBV9 with TRBJ2-5; possibly TRBD2 for D (7 bases). This receptor was obtained from a woman aged 60 to 75 in a cohort sampled during active or convalescent COVID-19. DNA for the CDR3: TGTGCCAGCAGCGTTCGGGGGGCGGGCTATGAGACCCAGTACTTC. Protein: CASSVRGAGYETQYF.